What follows are 25 T cell receptor beta chains derived from one specimen sequenced in a study of post-analysis software for immune sequencing data. Their antigens remain unidentified. Findings and caveats of the study: TRBV segments more frequent in patients than in controls numbered several and included TRBV5-6, TRBV5-1 and TRBV20-1.

Unique molecular identifiers were carried by the TCR beta cDNA libraries. MiXCR was run by TCRdb on the PCR reads, yielding one entry per CDR3 protein. The table has roughly 800,000 distinct CDR3 sequences, 46% seen once; the top ten hold 4.9%. Sequenced: blood. All receptors derive from a girl aged 10 to 17 with multiple sclerosis.

This clonotype appeared once. V and J are TRBV6-2 or TRBV6-3 and TRBJ2-5, with D perhaps TRBD2 (5 bases). The ends were cut back, 5 bases at V and 5 bases at J, with 15 bases in the middle. The CDR3 has 14 amino acids. The germline CDR1 and CDR2 sequences are MNHEY and SVGEGT. The CDR3 DNA reads TGTGCCAGCAGTAACCGGCTCCGGAGGGAGACCCAGTACTTC. Its protein is CASSNRLRRETQYF.

V and J are TRBV7-9 and TRBJ2-1, with TRBD2 matching 7 bases. The ends lost 3 bases at V and 6 bases at J; junction bases unmatched: 14. CDR1 and CDR2 (germline): SEHNR, FQNEAQ (reference sequence). The CDR3 loop spans 17 amino acids. In DNA form, the CDR3 reads TGTGCCAGCAGCTTTAGCGGGCCCACACCCACGGGCAATGAGCAGTTCTTC. Protein product: CASSFSGPTPTGNEQFF.

The CDR3 sequence: CSVLVDRWNIQYF. CDR3 DNA: TGCAGCGTTCTCGTGGACAGGTGGAACATTCAGTACTTC. The chain employs TRBV29-1 and TRBJ2-4; 7 bases are shared with TRBD1. The trim removed 5 bases at V and 7 bases at J, leaving 8 bases unmatched. The CDR3 is 13 amino acids. The V gene's germline CDR1 is SQVTM and CDR2 ANQGSEA.

The chain is built from TRBV20-1 and TRBJ2-7, with TRBD2 matching 7 bases. The V segment lost 3 bases and the J segment 0 bases; nucleotides outside the gene matches: 2. The CDR3 loop spans 13 amino acids. The V gene's germline CDR1 is DFQATT and CDR2 SNEGSKA (reference sequence). CDR3 nucleotides: TGCAGTGCTAGCGGGGACTACTCCTACGAGCAGTACTTC. Protein sequence: CSASGDYSYEQYF.

This clonotype was counted only a few times. This chain connects TRBV9 to TRBJ2-7; TRBD2 agrees at 7 bases. CDR1 SGDLS and CDR2 YYNGEE come from the germline V gene. With 0 bases clipped from V and 4 bases from J, the junction kept 7 bases outside the gene matches. The CDR3 runs to 15 residues. CDR3 sequence reads: CASSVGSAGSYEQYF. DNA of the CDR3: TGTGCCAGCAGCGTAGGATCAGCGGGATCATACGAGCAGTACTTC.

The rearrangement joins TRBV6-1 to TRBJ2-7; a possible D gene is TRBD1 (5 bases). The CDR3 consists of 13 residues. Trimming removed 8 bases from V and 2 bases from J, with 13 bases in between. The germline CDR1 and CDR2 sequences are MNHNS and SASEGT. This CDR3 reads CASDRTTTYEQYF. Here the CDR3 DNA reads TGTGCCAGCGACCGGACAACAACCTACGAGCAGTACTTC.

This chain links TRBV27 with TRBJ2-1, with 12 bases lining up with TRBD2. Unmatched junction bases numbered 4, after V lost 8 bases and J lost 8 bases. This CDR3 has 13 residues. The germline gives CDR1 MNHEY, CDR2 SMNVEV (reference sequence). The DNA for the CDR3 is TGTGCCAGCCGGACTAGCGGGATGGATGAGCAGTTCTTC. Protein sequence: CASRTSGMDEQFF.

This clonotype was picked up many times. J is TRBJ1-2 and V is TRBV7-9; the D is unclear. Germline assignment: CDR1 SEHNR and CDR2 FQNEAQ (reference sequence). The CDR3 length is 13 residues. Between the trimmed V and J ends, which lost 5 bases and 3 bases, there was a span of 10 bases. The CDR3 region has the DNA TGTGCCAGCAGCCCGGACGGATACTATGGCTACACCTTC. Translated, it gives CASSPDGYYGYTF.

The V and J genes are TRBV7-9 and TRBJ1-5, with a possible D match to TRBD1 (5 bases). Germline V gene data show CDR1 as SEHNR and CDR2 as FQNEAQ (reference sequence). The ends were cut back, 1 base at V and 5 bases at J, with 21 bases in the middle. CDR3 size: 18 residues. DNA of the CDR3: TGTGCCAGCAGCTTAGAGATGATAAATTGGGACCACGATCAGCCCCAGCATTTT. Translation gives CASSLEMINWDHDQPQHF.

Written as DNA, the CDR3 is TGTGCCAGCAGCCAGGGACTGCAAGAAGAGACCCAGTACTTC. This sequence encodes CASSQGLQEETQYF. The chain links TRBV7-8 to TRBJ2-5; D is possibly TRBD2 (6 bases). CDR1 is SGHVS, CDR2 FQNEAQ, per germline. The CDR3 length is 14 residues. V was clipped by 5 bases and J by 3 bases, with 13 bases between them.

This sequence joins TRBV18 and TRBJ2-7; TRBD2 matches 9 bases. This CDR3 has 17 amino acids. Germline V CDR1 and CDR2: KGHSH, LQKENI. With V trimmed by 3 bases and J by 1 base, 10 bases remained unmatched. Here the CDR3 reads CASSPLKTTSGSYEQYF. The CDR3 DNA is TGTGCCAGCTCACCCCTGAAGACGACTAGCGGATCCTACGAGCAGTACTTC.

The V gene is TRBV24-1, the J gene TRBJ2-1, with 15 bases matching TRBD2. The CDR3 is made up of 14 amino acids. Germline-derived CDR1 and CDR2 are KGHDR and SFDVKD. With V trimmed by 10 bases and J by 8 bases, 5 bases remained unmatched. This chain's CDR3 is CATGLAGGVHEQFF. The CDR3 region has the DNA TGTGCCACAGGACTAGCGGGAGGGGTACATGAGCAGTTCTTC.

This chain links TRBV20-1 with TRBJ1-1; no clear D gene. V was pared by 6 bases and J by 2 bases, with 10 bases between. CDR1 DFQATT and CDR2 SNEGSKA come from the germline V gene (reference sequence). The CDR3 length is 12 residues. The CDR3 reads CSAKQRNTEAFF. CDR3 sequence (DNA): TGCAGTGCAAAACAGAGAAACACTGAAGCTTTCTTT.

This chain uses TRBV7-3 with TRBJ2-7, with a possible D match to TRBD1 (6 bases). The J call is doubtful: the DNA matches TRBJ2-5 better. The CDR3 is 15 amino acids. Germline assignment: CDR1 SGHTA and CDR2 FQGTGA. CDR3 nucleotides: TGTGCCAGCAGTTCCGGGAAGACAGGCGTGGAGACCCAGTACTTC. Its protein product is CASSSGKTGVETQYF.

A word on this clonotype: This may stem from a read error, because a much larger clone lies one nucleotide away. The chain couples TRBV6-5 to TRBJ1-1, with 10 bases identical to TRBD1. CDR1 is MNHEY, CDR2 SVGAGI, per germline. The CDR3 covers 16 residues. J gave up 1 base and V 2 bases, and 4 bases lay outside the gene matches. CDR3 nucleotide sequence: TGTGCCAGCAGTTACCCTGACAGGGGGCCGAACACTGAAGCTTTCTTT. It encodes CASSYPDRGPNTEAFF.

The chain has TRBV6-5 and TRBJ2-7; TRBD1 aligns across 9 bases. The V gene's germline CDR1 is MNHEY and CDR2 SVGAGI. Germline trimming cut 1 base from V and 7 bases from J; bases unmatched to any gene: 17. The CDR3 has 18 amino acids. The CDR3 is CASSYWGPSGTGFNEQYF. The DNA for the CDR3 is TGTGCCAGCAGTTACTGGGGGCCCTCCGGGACAGGGTTTAATGAGCAGTACTTC.

The chain combines TRBV6-1 with TRBJ2-3; D unresolved. This CDR3 has 14 amino acids. Germline V CDR1 and CDR2: MNHNS, SASEGT. V lost 2 bases, J lost 2 bases, and 8 bases lay in between. The CDR3 coding sequence is TGTGCCAGCAGTGAATTCGGCTCCACAGATACGCAGTATTTT. Its protein product is CASSEFGSTDTQYF.

The rearrangement uses TRBV29-1 and TRBJ2-1; 12 positions agree with TRBD2. This CDR3 has 17 residues. V trimming: 3 bases; J trimming: 0 bases; junction bases outside the gene matches: 6. In germline, CDR1 is SQVTM, CDR2 ANQGSEA. The CDR3 DNA reads TGCAGCGTTGAGGGACTAGCGGGCGCTCACTCCTACAATGAGCAGTTCTTC. Amino acids: CSVEGLAGAHSYNEQFF.

About this clonotype itself: This clone may be a read error of a much larger clone one base away. Here the CDR3 omits its conserved ending phenylalanine or tryptophan, so a read error is the likely source. The chain has TRBV2 and TRBJ2-4, with D perhaps matching TRBD1 (6 bases). Gene TRBJ2-7 matches the end of the DNA better, so the J call may be wrong. CDR3 length: 13 residues. Germline CDR1 reads SNHLY; CDR2 reads FYNNEI. CDR3 sequence reads: CASWGRGKDEQYC. The CDR3 coding sequence is TGTGCCAGCTGGGGCAGGGGAAAAGACGAGCAGTACTGC.

J is TRBJ1-2 and V is TRBV5-1; a weak D match, TRBD1 (5 bases). The CDR3 is 17 residues long. Trimming cost V 3 bases and J 0 bases, with 18 bases left between them. Germline V gene data show CDR1 as SGHRS and CDR2 as YFSETQ. Written as DNA, the CDR3 is TGCGCCAGCAGCTCACTAAGGGGCGTGGGAGCTAACTATGGCTACACCTTC. This sequence encodes CASSSLRGVGANYGYTF.

This chain links TRBV12-3 or TRBV12-4 with TRBJ2-4, with 14 bases that match TRBD2. The CDR3 has 18 residues. The J segment lost 3 bases and the V segment lost 6 bases, leaving 10 bases of the junction unmatched. CDR3 bases: TGTGCCAGCAGGCGGGGACTAGCGGGGGCAAGTGTCAAAAACATTCAGTACTTC. Its protein product is CASRRGLAGASVKNIQYF.

This clonotype has just a few counts. The V and J genes are TRBV7-2 and TRBJ2-7; 11 bases are a match to TRBD2. With 3 bases clipped from V and 0 bases from J, the junction kept 1 base outside the gene matches. Germline CDR1 is SGHTA and CDR2 is FQGNSA. The CDR3 is 15 residues long. CDR3 coding DNA: TGTGCCAGCAGCTTTGGACTAGCGGGCTCCTACGAGCAGTACTTC. Its protein is CASSFGLAGSYEQYF. Full variable domain (missing parts from reference TRBV7-2 and TRBJ2-7): GAGVSQSPSNKVTEKGKDVELRCDPISGHTALYWYRQSLGQGLEFLIYFQGNSAPDKSGLPSDRFSAERTGGSVSTLTIQRTQQEDSAVYLCASSFGLAGSYEQYFGPGTRLTVT.

The J gene is TRBJ2-3, the V gene TRBV20-1; D possibly corresponds to TRBD1 (5 bases). This CDR3 spans 14 amino acids. The V and J ends lost 5 bases and 1 base respectively, with 13 bases between them. Per the germline V gene, CDR1 is DFQATT and CDR2 is SNEGSKA (reference sequence). The CDR3, as DNA: TGCAGTGCTGGGGCTTCTAGGGGCACAGATACGCAGTATTTT. It encodes CSAGASRGTDTQYF.

The V gene is TRBV7-9, the J gene TRBJ2-5, with D possibly being TRBD1 (6 bases). The germline gives CDR1 SEHNR, CDR2 FQNEAQ (reference sequence). V lost 5 bases and J 4 bases, leaving 11 bases between the germline ends. The CDR3 extends over 13 amino acids. CDR3 DNA sequence: TGTGCCAGCAGCAAACAGGGAGTAGAGACCCAGTACTTC. Protein sequence: CASSKQGVETQYF.

V usage is TRBV7-6 and J usage is TRBJ2-7, with a weak D call TRBD2 (6 bases). The CDR3 is made up of 13 amino acids. Germline V gene sequence: CDR1 SGHVS, CDR2 FNYEAQ. Deletions cut 1 base from V and 6 bases from J, with 10 bases between. In nucleotides, the CDR3 is TGTGCCAGCAGCTTAGGGGAGGCGTCCGAGCAGTACTTC. It specifies CASSLGEASEQYF.